This TCR beta chain was sequenced during a study of T cell responses to AZD1222 COVID-19 vaccine. Notes on this clone: What it binds is unknown.

Study-wide points: Just a handful of AZD1222 recipients were seropositive at baseline. It was only after the peak T cell response that any repertoires were sampled. A reported finding is that nearly half of spike-specific TCRs target unmutated variant regions. The donor group comprised mostly white British people and more females; the analysis possibly underestimated clonal diversity.

Germline V gene sequence: CDR1 MGHDK, CDR2 SYGVNS. The V end was cut by 3 bases, the J end by 9 bases, with 6 bases between. This CDR3 comprises 12 residues. Sequencing was performed with immunoSEQ multiplex PCR; in TCRdb, only in-frame clones are kept and a portion is missing. The table has over 150,000 clones, over 85% seen once. The receptor was isolated from an adult who received the MenACWY meningococcal vaccine as a control. The sequencing used peripheral blood, collected 28 days after the second dose of the MenACWY control vaccine. The chain carries TRBV25-1 and TRBJ1-6; D unclear. The CDR3 sequence is CASSEAVSPLHF. In nucleotides, the CDR3 is TGTGCCAGCAGTGAGGCGGTTTCACCCCTCCACTTT.